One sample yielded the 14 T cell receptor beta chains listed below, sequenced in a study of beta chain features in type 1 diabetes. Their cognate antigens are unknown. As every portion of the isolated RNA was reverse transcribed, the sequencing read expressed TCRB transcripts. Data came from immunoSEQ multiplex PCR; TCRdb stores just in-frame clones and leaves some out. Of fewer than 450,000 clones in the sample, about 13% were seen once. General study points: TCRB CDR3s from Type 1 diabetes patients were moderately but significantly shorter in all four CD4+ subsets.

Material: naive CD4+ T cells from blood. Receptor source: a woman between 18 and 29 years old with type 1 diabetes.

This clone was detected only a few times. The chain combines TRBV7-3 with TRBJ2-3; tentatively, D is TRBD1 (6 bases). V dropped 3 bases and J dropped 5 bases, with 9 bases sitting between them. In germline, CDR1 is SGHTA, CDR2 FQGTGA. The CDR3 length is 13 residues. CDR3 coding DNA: TGTGCCAGCAGCTTTACAGGGCGAGATACGCAGTATTTT. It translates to CASSFTGRDTQYF.

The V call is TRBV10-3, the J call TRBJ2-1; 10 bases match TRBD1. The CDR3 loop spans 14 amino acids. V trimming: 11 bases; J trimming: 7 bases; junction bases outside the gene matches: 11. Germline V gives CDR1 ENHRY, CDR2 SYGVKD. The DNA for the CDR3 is TGTGCCGCCGCAGCCGGGACAGGGGTTAATGAGCAGTTCTTC. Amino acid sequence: CAAAAGTGVNEQFF.

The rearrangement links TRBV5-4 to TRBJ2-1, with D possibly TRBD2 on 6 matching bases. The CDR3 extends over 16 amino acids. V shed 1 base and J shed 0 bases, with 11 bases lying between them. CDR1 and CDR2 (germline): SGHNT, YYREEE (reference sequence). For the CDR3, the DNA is TGTGCCAGCAGCTTGTGGGCGGGGAGCTCCTACAATGAGCAGTTCTTC. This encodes CASSLWAGSSYNEQFF.

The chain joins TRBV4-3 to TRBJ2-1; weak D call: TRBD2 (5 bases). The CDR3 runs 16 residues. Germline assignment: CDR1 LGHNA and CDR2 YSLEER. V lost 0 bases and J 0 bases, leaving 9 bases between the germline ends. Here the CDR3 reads CASSQDLGSSYNEQFF. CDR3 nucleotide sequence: TGCGCCAGCAGCCAAGACTTAGGGAGCTCCTACAATGAGCAGTTCTTC.

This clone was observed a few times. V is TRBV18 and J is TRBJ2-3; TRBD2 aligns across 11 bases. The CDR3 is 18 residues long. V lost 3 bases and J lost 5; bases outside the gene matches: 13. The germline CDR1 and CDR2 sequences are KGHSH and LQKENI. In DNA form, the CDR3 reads TGTGCCAGCTCACCGATTGATCTGACTAGCGGGAATGTAGATACGCAGTATTTT. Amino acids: CASSPIDLTSGNVDTQYF. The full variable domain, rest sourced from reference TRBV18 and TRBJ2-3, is NAGVMQNPRHLVRRRGQEARLRCSPMKGHSHVYWYRQLPEEGLKFMVYLQKENIIDESGMPKERFSAEFPKEGPSILRIQQVVRGDSAAYFCASSPIDLTSGNVDTQYFGPGTRLTVL.

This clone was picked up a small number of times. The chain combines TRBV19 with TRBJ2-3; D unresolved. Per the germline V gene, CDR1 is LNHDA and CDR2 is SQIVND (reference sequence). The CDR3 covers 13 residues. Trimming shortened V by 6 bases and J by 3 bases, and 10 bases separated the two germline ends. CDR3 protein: CASRGVLTDTQYF. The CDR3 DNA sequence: TGTGCCAGTAGAGGAGTACTTACAGATACGCAGTATTTT.

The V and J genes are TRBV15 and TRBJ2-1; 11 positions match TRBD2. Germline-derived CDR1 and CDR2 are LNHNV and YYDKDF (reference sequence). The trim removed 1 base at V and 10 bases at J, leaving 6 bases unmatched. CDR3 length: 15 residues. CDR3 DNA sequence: TGTGCCACCAGCAGAGCGGATAGCGGGAGGGCCGAGCAGTTCTTC. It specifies CATSRADSGRAEQFF.

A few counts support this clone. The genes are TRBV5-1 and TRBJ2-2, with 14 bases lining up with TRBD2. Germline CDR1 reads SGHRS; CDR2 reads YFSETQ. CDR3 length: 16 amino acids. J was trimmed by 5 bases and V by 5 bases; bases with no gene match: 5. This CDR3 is CASRAGTSGSTGELFF. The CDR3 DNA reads TGCGCCAGCAGAGCCGGGACTAGCGGGAGTACCGGGGAGCTGTTTTTT.

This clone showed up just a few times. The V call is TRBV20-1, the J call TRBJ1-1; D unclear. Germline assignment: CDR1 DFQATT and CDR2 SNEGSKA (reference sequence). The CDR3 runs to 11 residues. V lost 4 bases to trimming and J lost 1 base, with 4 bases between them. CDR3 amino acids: CSAIRNTEAFF. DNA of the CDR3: TGCAGTGCTATCCGGAACACTGAAGCTTTCTTT.

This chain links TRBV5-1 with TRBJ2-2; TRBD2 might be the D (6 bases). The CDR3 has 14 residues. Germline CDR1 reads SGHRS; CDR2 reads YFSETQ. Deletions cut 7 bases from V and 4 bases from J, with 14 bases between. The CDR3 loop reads CASLAGRGTGELFF. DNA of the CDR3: TGCGCCAGCCTGGCGGGGCGAGGCACCGGGGAGCTGTTTTTT.

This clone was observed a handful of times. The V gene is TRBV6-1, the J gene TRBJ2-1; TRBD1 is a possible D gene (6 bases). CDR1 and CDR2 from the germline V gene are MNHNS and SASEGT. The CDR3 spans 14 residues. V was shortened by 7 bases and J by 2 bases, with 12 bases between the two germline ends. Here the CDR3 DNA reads TGTGCCAGCACCAACCGGGACACCTACAATGAGCAGTTCTTC. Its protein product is CASTNRDTYNEQFF.

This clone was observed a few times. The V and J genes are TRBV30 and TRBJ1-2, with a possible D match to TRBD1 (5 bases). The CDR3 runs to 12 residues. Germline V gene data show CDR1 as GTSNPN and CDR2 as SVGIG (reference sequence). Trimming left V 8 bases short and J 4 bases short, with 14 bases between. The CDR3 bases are TGTGCCGGCACCCCCGGGGGCTATGGCTACACCTTC. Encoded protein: CAGTPGGYGYTF.

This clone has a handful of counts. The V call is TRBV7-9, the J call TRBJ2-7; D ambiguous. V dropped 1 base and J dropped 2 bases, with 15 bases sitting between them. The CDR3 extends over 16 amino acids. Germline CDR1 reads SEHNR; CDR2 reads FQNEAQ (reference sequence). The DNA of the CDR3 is TGTGCCAGCAGCTTAGGCGGCTTCTGGCGAACCTACGAGCAGTACTTC. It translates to CASSLGGFWRTYEQYF.

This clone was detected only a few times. This CDR3 reads CASSVQGSRNEQYF. In nucleotides, the CDR3 is TGCGCCAGCAGCGTACAGGGAAGCAGGAACGAGCAGTACTTC. This chain uses TRBV5-1 with TRBJ2-7, with D perhaps matching TRBD1 (6 bases). V gave up 4 bases and J gave up 5 bases, with 16 bases separating them. Germline CDR1 SGHRS, CDR2 YFSETQ. The CDR3 is 14 amino acids.